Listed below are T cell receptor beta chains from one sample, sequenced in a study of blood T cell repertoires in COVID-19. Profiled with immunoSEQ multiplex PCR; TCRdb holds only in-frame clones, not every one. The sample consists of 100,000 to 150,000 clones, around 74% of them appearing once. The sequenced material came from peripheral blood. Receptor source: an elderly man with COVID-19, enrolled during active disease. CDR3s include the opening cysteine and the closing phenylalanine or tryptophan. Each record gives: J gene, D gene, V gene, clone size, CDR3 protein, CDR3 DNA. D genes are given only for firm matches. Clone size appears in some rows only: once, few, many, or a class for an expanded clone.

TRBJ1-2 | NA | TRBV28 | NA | CASSPGGTWDGYTF | TGTGCCAGCAGCCCTGGAGGCACTTGGGATGGCTACACCTTC
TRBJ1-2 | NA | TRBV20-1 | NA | CSATYNYGYTF | TGCAGTGCCACCTATAACTATGGCTACACCTTC
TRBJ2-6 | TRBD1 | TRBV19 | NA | CASSTRTGGVTGANVLTF | TGTGCCAGTAGCACCCGGACAGGGGGAGTAACTGGGGCCAACGTCCTGACTTTC
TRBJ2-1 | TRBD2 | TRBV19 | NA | CASSLTSGNYNEQFF | TGTGCCAGTAGTCTTACTAGCGGGAATTACAATGAGCAGTTCTTC
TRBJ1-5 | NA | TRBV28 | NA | CASTIGGGNQPQHF | TGTGCCAGCACCATTGGGGGGGGCAATCAGCCCCAGCATTTT
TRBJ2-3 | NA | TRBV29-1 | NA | CSVEAGHSTDTQYF | TGCAGCGTTGAAGCGGGACACAGCACAGATACGCAGTATTTT
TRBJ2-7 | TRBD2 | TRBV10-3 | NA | CAISWIANGGYEQYF | TGTGCCATCAGCTGGATCGCCAACGGGGGGTACGAGCAGTACTTC
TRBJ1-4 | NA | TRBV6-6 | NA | CASRKGQTNEKLFF | TGTGCCAGCAGGAAGGGACAAACCAATGAAAAACTGTTTTTT
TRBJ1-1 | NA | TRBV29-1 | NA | CSVELRGNTEAFF | TGCAGCGTTGAACTCCGGGGGAACACTGAAGCTTTCTTT
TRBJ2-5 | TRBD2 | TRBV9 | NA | CASSSGLDQETQYF | TGTGCCAGCAGCTCAGGACTAGACCAAGAGACCCAGTACTTC
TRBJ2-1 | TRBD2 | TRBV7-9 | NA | CASSLIAGGIRGSEQFF | TGTGCCAGCAGCTTGATAGCGGGAGGAATCAGGGGGAGTGAGCAGTTCTTC
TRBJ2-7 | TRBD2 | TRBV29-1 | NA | CSVDGTSGSYEQYF | TGCAGCGTTGACGGGACTAGCGGCTCCTACGAGCAGTACTTC
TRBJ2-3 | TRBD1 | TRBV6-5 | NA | CASSFSGTGGDTQYF | TGTGCCAGCAGTTTCTCCGGGACAGGGGGAGATACGCAGTATTTT
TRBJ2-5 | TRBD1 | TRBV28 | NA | CASAGTGLSQETQYF | TGTGCCAGCGCCGGGACAGGGTTGTCCCAAGAGACCCAGTACTTC
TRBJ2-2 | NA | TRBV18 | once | CASSPPTNTGELFF | TGTGCCAGCTCACCACCCACAAACACCGGGGAGCTGTTTTTT
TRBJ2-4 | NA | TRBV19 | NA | CASTGSYVRAKNIQYF | TGTGCCAGTACGGGTTCGTACGTCCGAGCCAAAAACATTCAGTACTTC
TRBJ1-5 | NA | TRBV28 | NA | CASGVGGQPQHF | TGTGCCAGCGGGGTAGGAGGCCAGCCCCAGCATTTT
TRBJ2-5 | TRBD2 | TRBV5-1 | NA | CASSLTGTTQETQYF | TGCGCCAGCAGCTTGACTGGGACTACACAAGAGACCCAGTACTTC
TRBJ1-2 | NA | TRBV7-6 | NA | CASSLGQVITF | TGTGCCAGCAGCTTAGGTCAGGTTATCACCTTC
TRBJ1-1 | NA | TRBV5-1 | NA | CASSLQGLDTEAFF | TGCGCCAGCAGCTTGCAGGGTTTGGACACTGAAGCTTTCTTT
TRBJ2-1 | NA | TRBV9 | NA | CASSVSSLDEQFF | TGTGCCAGCAGCGTTAGCAGTTTAGATGAGCAGTTCTTC
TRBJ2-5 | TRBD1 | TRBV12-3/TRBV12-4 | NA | CASSKTGGETQYF | TGTGCCAGCAGCAAGACAGGGGGAGAGACCCAGTACTTC
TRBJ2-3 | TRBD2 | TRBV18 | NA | CASSPPSSGSGNTQYF | TGTGCCAGCTCACCACCGTCCAGCGGGAGTGGTAATACGCAGTATTTT
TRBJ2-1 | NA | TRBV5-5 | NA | CASSYISTNEQFF | TGTGCCAGCAGTTACATTAGCACCAATGAGCAGTTCTTC
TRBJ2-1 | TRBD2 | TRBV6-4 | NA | CASSVRAGGPGEQFF | TGTGCCAGCAGTGTACGAGCGGGAGGGCCGGGTGAGCAGTTCTTC
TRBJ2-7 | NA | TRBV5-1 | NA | CASNEGGRGEQYF | TGCGCCAGCAATGAAGGAGGACGAGGTGAGCAGTACTTC
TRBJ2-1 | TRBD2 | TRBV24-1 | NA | CATSDHWTSLGNEQFF | TGTGCCACCAGTGACCACTGGACTAGTTTAGGCAATGAGCAGTTCTTC
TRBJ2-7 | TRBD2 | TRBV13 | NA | CASSQGRDYLYEQYF | TGTGCCAGCAGTCAAGGTAGGGACTACCTCTACGAGCAGTACTTC
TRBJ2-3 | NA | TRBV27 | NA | CASTLARSGTDTQYF | TGTGCCAGCACCTTAGCGCGATCTGGCACAGATACGCAGTATTTT
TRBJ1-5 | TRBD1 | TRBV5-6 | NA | CASSFMDRAPNQPQHF | TGTGCCAGCAGTTTTATGGACAGGGCCCCCAATCAGCCCCAGCATTTT
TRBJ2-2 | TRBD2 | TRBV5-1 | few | CASSPSGTSGRDTGELFF | TGCGCCAGCAGCCCCTCCGGGACTAGCGGGAGGGACACCGGGGAGCTGTTTTTT
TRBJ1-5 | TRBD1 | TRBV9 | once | CASSVTGDSNQPQHF | TGTGCCAGCAGCGTGACAGGGGATAGCAATCAGCCCCAGCATTTT
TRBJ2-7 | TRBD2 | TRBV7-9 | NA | CATTGLAGAGEQYF | TGTGCCACGACAGGACTAGCGGGAGCGGGGGAGCAGTACTTC
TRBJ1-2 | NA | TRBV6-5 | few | CASSYSRGAVYGYTF | TGTGCCAGCAGTTACTCTCGGGGGGCGGTCTATGGCTACACCTTC
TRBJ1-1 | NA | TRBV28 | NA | CASPPEGRGLNTEAFF | TGTGCCAGCCCCCCGGAGGGGCGGGGGTTGAACACTGAAGCTTTCTTT
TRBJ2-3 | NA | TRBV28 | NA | CASSNSEIPRNF | TGTGCCAGCAGCAACTCCGAAATCCCGAGGAATTTT
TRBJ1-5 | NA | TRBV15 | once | CATSRGGSPRTNQPQHF | TGTGCCACCAGCAGAGGTGGGAGCCCCAGAACGAATCAGCCCCAGCATTTT
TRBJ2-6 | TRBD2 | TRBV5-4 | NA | CASSGGLAEGSGANVLTF | TGTGCCAGCAGCGGGGGACTAGCGGAAGGCTCTGGGGCCAACGTCCTGACTTTC
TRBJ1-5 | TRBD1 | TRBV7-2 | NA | CASSLNRGSNQPQHF | TGTGCCAGCAGCTTAAACAGGGGAAGCAATCAGCCCCAGCATTTT
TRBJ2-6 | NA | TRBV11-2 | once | CASSLRQGTTGANVLTF | TGTGCCAGCAGCTTAAGACAGGGGACTACTGGGGCCAACGTCCTGACTTTC
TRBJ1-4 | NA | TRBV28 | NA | CASSSLNEKLFF | TGTGCCAGCAGTTCCCTAAATGAAAAACTGTTTTTT
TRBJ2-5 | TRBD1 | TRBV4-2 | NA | CASSQDGQGMETQYF | TGTGCCAGCAGCCAAGATGGACAGGGTATGGAGACCCAGTACTTC